The source of this T cell receptor (beta chain) is a study of PD-1 blockade in classical Hodgkin lymphoma. CDR1 SNHLY and CDR2 FYNNEI come from the germline V gene. The length of the CDR3 is 13 residues. Losses at the gene ends were 7 bases for V and 5 bases for J; bases not matched to a gene: 4. Some clones are missing from TCRdb's copy, which holds only in-frame ones; the method was immunoSEQ multiplex PCR. This table holds some 90,000 clones, 83% found once. Time point of the sample: cycle 4 day 1 (C4D1), after 6 weeks of nivolumab. Every single patient, without exception, relapsed after autologous stem cell transplantation, and brentuximab vedotin exposure varied.

This receptor was obtained from a human donor with classical Hodgkin lymphoma. Material: peripheral blood mononuclear cells (PBMCs), obtained before the fourth cycle of nivolumab. The V call is TRBV2, the J call TRBJ2-7; TRBD2 matches at 11 bases. The CDR3 loop is CASTPTSGNEQYF. CDR3 nucleotides: TGTGCCAGCACCCCGACTAGCGGGAACGAGCAGTACTTC.